Listed here are 5 T cell receptor beta chains from one sample, sequenced in a study of blood T cell repertoires in COVID-19. Repertoires were generated with immunoSEQ multiplex PCR, while TCRdb's copy carries only in-frame clones and drops some. The sample holds 90,000 to 120,000 clones; about three quarters are singletons and the top ten take about 6%. The sequenced material came from peripheral blood. The receptor source for this set is an elderly man with acute or convalescent COVID-19.

V and J are TRBV19 and TRBJ1-2, with D perhaps matching TRBD1 (6 bases). Germline-derived CDR1 and CDR2 are LNHDA and SQIVND (reference sequence). V lost 5 bases and J 7 bases, leaving 17 bases between the germline ends. CDR3 length: 14 amino acids. The CDR3 sequence is CASSEDSPMGGYTF. The CDR3 region has the DNA TGTGCCAGTAGTGAGGACAGCCCGATGGGTGGCTACACCTTC.

This sequence joins TRBV28 and TRBJ2-4; 10 bases align to TRBD1. This CDR3 has 16 amino acids. With 1 base clipped from V and 1 base from J, the junction kept 1 base outside the gene matches. CDR1 is MDHEN, CDR2 SYDVKM, per germline. CDR3 sequence (DNA): TGTGCCAGCAGTTTATTGGGACAGGGGGCCAAAAACATTCAGTACTTC. It specifies CASSLLGQGAKNIQYF.

The chain recombines TRBV5-4 with TRBJ1-4; weak D call: TRBD1 (6 bases). V was shortened by 1 base and J by 2 bases, with 12 bases between the two germline ends. Germline CDR1 is SGHNT and CDR2 is YYREEE (reference sequence). The CDR3 is made up of 16 amino acids. CDR3: CASSLSGGGTNEKLFF. CDR3 coding DNA: TGTGCCAGCAGCTTGTCGGGGGGCGGCACTAATGAAAAACTGTTTTTT.

J is TRBJ2-3 and V is TRBV25-1, with 8 bases lining up with TRBD2. V gave up 3 bases and J gave up 3 bases; unmatched junction bases: 2. The CDR3 sequence is 14 residues long. Per germline, CDR1 MGHDK and CDR2 SYGVNS. CDR3 nucleotides: TGTGCCAGCAGTGACGGGGGGGGAACAGATACGCAGTATTTT. Amino acid sequence: CASSDGGGTDTQYF.

This clone has only one observation. The chain is built from TRBV18 and TRBJ2-3; unclear D gene. V was trimmed by 6 bases and J by 2 bases, leaving 9 bases between them. CDR1 and CDR2 (germline): KGHSH, LQKENI. The CDR3 extends over 13 amino acids. CDR3 bases: TGTGCCAGCTCGACGGCGGACACAGATACGCAGTATTTT. Its translation is CASSTADTDTQYF.